This entry concerns a single TCR beta chain. Individuals drawn from approximately 22 US areas were about 18 to 100 years old. This record belongs to a study of blood T cell repertoires in COVID-19. Generated by immunoSEQ multiplex PCR, the TCRdb table keeps only in-frame clones and is missing some. The sample has under 350,000 clones, around 85% seen once; the top ten hold approximately 4.4%. Germline V gene data show CDR1 as SGHDT and CDR2 as YYEEEE. The CDR3 is made up of 15 amino acids. With 4 bases clipped from V and 2 bases from J, the junction kept 6 bases outside the gene matches. The chain has TRBV5-6 and TRBJ1-2, with TRBD1 matching over 9 bases. The clonotype originates from a woman in her forties with acute COVID-19. The sequencing input was PBMCs or T cells enriched from blood (not recorded which). The CDR3 reads CASSVGDRENYGYTF. CDR3 DNA sequence: TGTGCCAGCAGCGTGGGGGACAGGGAGAACTATGGCTACACCTTC.